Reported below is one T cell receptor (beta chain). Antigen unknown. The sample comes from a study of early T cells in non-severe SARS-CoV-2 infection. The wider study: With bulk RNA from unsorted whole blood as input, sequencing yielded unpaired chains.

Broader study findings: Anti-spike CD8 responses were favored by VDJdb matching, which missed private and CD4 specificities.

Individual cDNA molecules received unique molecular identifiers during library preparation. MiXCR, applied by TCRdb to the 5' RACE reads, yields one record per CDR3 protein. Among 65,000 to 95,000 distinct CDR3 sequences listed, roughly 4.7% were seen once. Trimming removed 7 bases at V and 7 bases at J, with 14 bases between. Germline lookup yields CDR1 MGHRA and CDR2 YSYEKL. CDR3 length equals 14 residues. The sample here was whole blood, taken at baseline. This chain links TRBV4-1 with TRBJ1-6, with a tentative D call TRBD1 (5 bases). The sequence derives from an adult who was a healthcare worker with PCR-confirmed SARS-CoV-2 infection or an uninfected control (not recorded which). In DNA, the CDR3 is TGCGCCAGCAAAACCGAGGGGCTGAATTCACCCCTCCACTTT. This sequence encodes CASKTEGLNSPLHF.